Following are 17 T cell receptor beta chains from one sample sequenced in a study of patients and donors after allogeneic stem cell transplantation. TCRdb called the RT-PCR reads again in MiXCR, with one record for every CDR3 protein. The sample comprises 200,000 to 250,000 distinct CDR3 sequences, 14% of which are singletons, and 11% rests with the top ten. The sample comprised blood, either unsorted or a sorted T cell fraction (not recorded which). The receptors were gathered from a human donor who was either an allogeneic HSCT recipient or a stem cell or donor lymphocyte infusion donor (not recorded which). It is not recorded whose cells these are; they may come from a transplant donor.

This clonotype was counted only a few times. V and J are TRBV5-6 and TRBJ2-1, with D unclear. Germline CDR1 SGHDT, CDR2 YYEEEE. This CDR3 region has 11 residues. V dropped 0 bases and J dropped 11 bases, with 6 bases sitting between them. This chain's CDR3 is CASSLEGKQFF. The CDR3 bases are TGTGCCAGCAGCTTGGAGGGAAAGCAGTTCTTC.

The gene calls are TRBV7-2 and TRBJ1-2, with 8 positions matching TRBD1. CDR3 length: 15 residues. The germline V gene has CDR1 SGHTA and CDR2 FQGNSA. Germline trimming cut 0 bases from V and 8 bases from J; bases unmatched to any gene: 8. The CDR3 DNA follows: TGTGCCAGCAGCTTAGCGCAGGGGGCGAGGTCGGGCTACACCTTC. Amino acids: CASSLAQGARSGYTF. The full variable domain, with the rest looked up from reference TRBV7-2 and TRBJ1-2, is GAGVSQSPSNKVTEKGKDVELRCDPISGHTALYWYRQSLGQGLEFLIYFQGNSAPDKSGLPSDRFSAERTGGSVSTLTIQRTQQEDSAVYLCASSLAQGARSGYTFGSGTRLTVV.

In the case of this clonotype: A much larger clone differs by one base, so this may be a read error. The rearrangement uses TRBV5-1 and TRBJ2-7, with D uncertain. The CDR3 is 13 amino acids. V lost 6 bases to trimming and J lost 2 bases, with 12 bases between them. The V gene's germline CDR1 is SGHRS and CDR2 YFSETQ. This CDR3 reads CASIYADTYEQYF. CDR3 sequence (DNA): TGCGCCAGCATCTACGCCGATACCTACGAGCAGTACTTC.

The chain employs TRBV20-1 and TRBJ1-3, with 7 bases aligning to TRBD1. The CDR3 runs to 14 residues. Trimming removed 6 bases from V and 0 bases from J; junction bases left unmatched: 5. Germline loops: CDR1 DFQATT, CDR2 SNEGSKA (reference sequence). The CDR3 protein is CSASRDSSGNTIYF. The CDR3, as DNA: TGCAGTGCCTCCAGGGACAGCTCTGGAAACACCATATATTTT.

This clonotype has a count of ten or more. V and J are TRBV12-3 or TRBV12-4 and TRBJ2-7, with 9 bases matching TRBD1. V shed 3 bases and J 2 bases; nucleotides not matched to a gene: 5. This CDR3 has 15 residues. The CDR3 sequence is CASSLVGQGPYEQYF. The CDR3 DNA sequence: TGTGCCAGCAGTTTGGTGGGACAGGGACCCTACGAGCAGTACTTC.

The CDR3 here is CSASIAGGIQETQYF. The CDR3 nucleotides are TGCAGTGCTTCCATAGCGGGAGGCATACAAGAGACCCAGTACTTC. The chain has TRBV20-1 and TRBJ2-5, with 10 bases fitting TRBD2. This CDR3 region has 15 residues. Germline values: CDR1 DFQATT, CDR2 SNEGSKA (reference sequence). V trimming: 5 bases; J trimming: 2 bases; junction bases outside the gene matches: 8.

This clonotype was counted at least ten times. The genes are TRBV3-1 and TRBJ1-2; D ambiguous. Trimming took 3 bases from V and 6 from J, leaving 11 bases between them. The CDR3 is 13 residues long. From germline, CDR1 is LGHDT and CDR2 YNNKEL (reference sequence). Written as DNA, the CDR3 is TGTGCCAGCAGCCATCTCTCCCTCCATGGCTACACCTTC. Amino acids: CASSHLSLHGYTF.

This clonotype was observed a handful of times. Here the CDR3 reads CASSALHRGLGETQYF. DNA of the CDR3: TGTGCCAGCAGCGCCCTCCACAGGGGCCTAGGGGAGACCCAGTACTTC. The genes are TRBV2 and TRBJ2-5; 7 bases match TRBD1. Germline V gene sequence: CDR1 SNHLY, CDR2 FYNNEI. V shed 6 bases, J shed 5 bases, and the junction held 15 bases outside the gene matches. The CDR3 is 16 residues long.

The rearrangement links TRBV9 to TRBJ2-3; 12 nucleotides match TRBD2. V gave up 4 bases and J gave up 3 bases; unmatched junction bases: 6. Germline assignment: CDR1 SGDLS and CDR2 YYNGEE. The CDR3 is 16 residues long. CDR3 residues: CASSLRTSGVTDTQYF. The CDR3 coding sequence is TGTGCCAGCAGCTTAAGGACTAGCGGGGTTACAGATACGCAGTATTTT.

There are a few counts of this clonotype. For the CDR3, the DNA is TGTGCCAGCAGCTTAGATAATTCTGGGGCCAACGTCCTGACTTTC. This encodes CASSLDNSGANVLTF. This chain joins TRBV7-3 and TRBJ2-6; no firm D call. Trimming left V 2 bases short and J 1 base short, with 6 bases between. From germline, CDR1 is SGHTA and CDR2 FQGTGA. The CDR3 loop spans 15 amino acids.

The chain couples TRBV15 to TRBJ1-1; D is ambiguous. The V gene lost 2 bases and the J gene lost 1 base, with 5 bases spanning the gap. The CDR3 loop spans 13 amino acids. Germline CDR1 reads LNHNV; CDR2 reads YYDKDF (reference sequence). In DNA, the CDR3 is TGTGCCACCAGCAGAACGGCGAACACTGAAGCTTTCTTT. As protein: CATSRTANTEAFF.

This clonotype was seen repeatedly, ten times or more. The V gene is TRBV6-1, the J gene TRBJ1-1; 8 bases are a match to TRBD1. The CDR3 runs to 16 residues. Germline CDR1 is MNHNS and CDR2 is SASEGT. With V trimmed by 6 bases and J by 3 bases, 12 bases remained unmatched. DNA of the CDR3: TGTGCCAGCAGACACAGACAGGGGATGGCGGACACTGAAGCTTTCTTT. Its protein product is CASRHRQGMADTEAFF.

Only one count was recorded for this clonotype. The chain links TRBV6-1 to TRBJ2-7, with 9 bases that match TRBD1. V was pared by 6 bases and J by 6 bases, with 15 bases of the junction left unmatched. The CDR3 sequence is 16 residues long. Germline lookup yields CDR1 MNHNS and CDR2 SASEGT. The CDR3 reads CASRLSTGTGLGEQYF. The CDR3, as DNA: TGTGCCAGCAGGCTCTCGACCGGGACAGGGTTAGGCGAGCAGTACTTC.

This clonotype was seen ten or more times. The genes are TRBV18 and TRBJ1-2, with 9 positions matching TRBD1. V trimming: 0 bases; J trimming: 3 bases; junction bases outside the gene matches: 5. The germline V gene encodes CDR1 KGHSH and CDR2 LQKENI. The CDR3 loop spans 16 amino acids. CDR3 in DNA: TGTGCCAGCTCACCACCGGGACAGGGAAGTTACTATGGCTACACCTTC. This codes for CASSPPGQGSYYGYTF.

The table lists this clonotype with a few counts. V gene TRBV7-9 combines with J gene TRBJ2-1; 14 bases align to TRBD2. With 6 bases clipped from V and 6 bases from J, the junction kept 4 bases outside the gene matches. From germline, CDR1 is SEHNR and CDR2 FQNEAQ (reference sequence). CDR3 size: 15 residues. CDR3 nucleotides: TGTGCCAGCAGTCGGACTAGCGGGGGGCGCAATGAGCAGTTCTTC. It encodes CASSRTSGGRNEQFF.

There are a few counts of this clonotype. The chain combines TRBV12-3 or TRBV12-4 with TRBJ2-2; maybe TRBD2 (6 bases). The CDR3 sequence is 15 residues long. Trimming left V 5 bases short and J 2 bases short, with 12 bases between. The CDR3 nucleotides read TGTGCCAGCAGTCCGCAACTAGCTAACACCGGGGAGCTGTTTTTT. Translating it yields CASSPQLANTGELFF.

The chain links TRBV12-3 or TRBV12-4 to TRBJ1-2; TRBD1 is a possible D gene (5 bases). The CDR3 has 16 residues. V gave up 3 bases and J gave up 6 bases, with 20 bases separating them. CDR3 in DNA: TGTGCCAGCAGTTTGAGAGCCGGGACCACCGGAAATGGCTACACCTTC. Encoded protein: CASSLRAGTTGNGYTF.